Listed here are 13 T cell receptor beta chains from one sample, sequenced in a study of naive and memory T cell subsets. Study conclusions and caveats: Possibly reflecting memory cells re-expressing CD45RA, a few larger clonotypes occurred in naive repertoires, especially CD8.

Both TRBC1 and TRBC2 were covered by a beta constant-region primer of two equimolar oligonucleotides. The ligated cDNA underwent four PCR rounds using SP2 and nested alpha and beta constant-region primers. TCRdb analysed the UMI-ligation and nested PCR reads with MiXCR anew, one entry per CDR3 protein. The sample records more than 95,000 distinct CDR3 sequences, roughly 15% being singletons. These receptors have no identified antigens. Sample: naive CD8+ T cells from blood. All receptors come from a human donor in good health.

The chain uses TRBV20-1 and TRBJ2-3; TRBD2 agrees at 8 bases. Per the germline V gene, CDR1 is DFQATT and CDR2 is SNEGSKA (reference sequence). Unmatched junction bases numbered 13, after V lost 3 bases and J lost 5 bases. CDR3 length equals 16 residues. For the CDR3, the DNA is TGCAGTGCTAGTATCCTTCGGGAGGGGCCCCAAGATACGCAGTATTTT. This codes for CSASILREGPQDTQYF.

Only a few counts were recorded for this clonotype. The J gene is TRBJ2-7, the V gene TRBV7-9; TRBD1 aligns across 7 bases. The CDR3 contains 14 residues. In germline, CDR1 is SEHNR, CDR2 FQNEAQ (reference sequence). V dropped 2 bases and J dropped 3; count of bases not matched to a gene: 4. This CDR3 is CASSLPTGNYEQYF. CDR3 nucleotides: TGTGCCAGCAGCTTACCGACAGGGAACTACGAGCAGTACTTC.

V and J are TRBV7-6 and TRBJ1-6; D perhaps matches TRBD1 (6 bases). Trimming removed 4 bases at V and 9 bases at J, with 10 bases between. The CDR3 contains 13 residues. Per the germline V gene, CDR1 is SGHVS and CDR2 is FNYEAQ. In DNA form, the CDR3 reads TGTGCCAGCAGCTCAGGGGTTGGTTCACCCCTCCACTTT. This gives the protein CASSSGVGSPLHF.

The sample holds many counts of this clonotype. The chain carries TRBV19 and TRBJ1-2; TRBD1 agrees at 9 bases. This CDR3 region has 17 residues. The germline gives CDR1 LNHDA, CDR2 SQIVND (reference sequence). After removal of 5 bases from V and 4 bases from J, the junction contained 14 bases not matched to a gene. CDR3 residues: CASSQPRDRESGYGYTF. CDR3 nucleotides: TGTGCCAGTAGTCAACCCCGGGACAGGGAGTCGGGCTATGGCTACACCTTC.

This clonotype was seen only a few times. V usage is TRBV30 and J usage is TRBJ2-5, with D uncertain. Germline CDR1 and CDR2: GTSNPN and SVGIG (reference sequence). Trimming left V 4 bases short and J 7 bases short, with 16 bases between. The CDR3 has 13 residues. This chain's CDR3 is CAWTGGMGLTQYF. DNA for the CDR3: TGTGCCTGGACTGGTGGCATGGGCCTGACCCAGTACTTC.

The chain has TRBV29-1 and TRBJ2-7, with 7 bases identical to TRBD1. Unmatched junction bases numbered 9, after V lost 8 bases and J lost 2 bases. Per the germline V gene, CDR1 is SQVTM and CDR2 is ANQGSEA. CDR3 length equals 13 residues. The CDR3 DNA is TGCAGCTGTCAAGGGACAGAAGCCTACGAGCAGTACTTC. This encodes CSCQGTEAYEQYF.

This clonotype showed up many times. The gene calls are TRBV6-6 and TRBJ1-1; D gene ambiguous. The CDR3 loop spans 17 amino acids. Germline V gives CDR1 MNHNY, CDR2 SVGAGI (reference sequence). V was trimmed by 8 bases and J by 0 bases, leaving 22 bases between them. The CDR3 is CASFPVWTHPMNTEAFF. The CDR3 DNA reads as TGTGCCAGCTTTCCCGTCTGGACCCACCCGATGAACACTGAAGCTTTCTTT.

This clonotype was found a few times. J is TRBJ1-3 and V is TRBV6-9, with 7 bases fitting TRBD1. Trimming at V came to 10 bases and at J to 1 base, leaving 7 bases not matched to a gene. The CDR3 loop spans 14 amino acids. Per the germline V gene, CDR1 is MNHGY and CDR2 is SVAAGI. CDR3 coding DNA: TGTGCCACCTACAGGGGCTTATCTGGAAACACCATATATTTT. Translated: CATYRGLSGNTIYF.

This clonotype was seen ten or more times. The V gene is TRBV11-2, the J gene TRBJ2-7; weak D call: TRBD1 (5 bases). This CDR3 comprises 13 residues. V was cut by 1 base and J by 2 bases, with 6 bases left in between. Germline-derived CDR1 and CDR2 are SGHAT and FQNNGV. The CDR3 nucleotides are TGTGCCAGCAGCTTAGGACAGCCCTACGAGCAGTACTTC. It specifies CASSLGQPYEQYF.

This clonotype was counted between two and nine times. V usage is TRBV7-6 and J usage is TRBJ2-1; the D gene is possibly TRBD1 (6 bases). Trimming cost V 5 bases and J 4 bases, with 9 bases left between them. The CDR3 length is 13 residues. CDR1 and CDR2 (germline): SGHVS, FNYEAQ. CDR3 sequence: CASSPQGYNEQFF. CDR3 in DNA: TGTGCCAGCAGCCCCCAGGGGTACAATGAGCAGTTCTTC.

The chain is built from TRBV27 and TRBJ2-3; TRBD2 matches at 7 bases. Germline values: CDR1 MNHEY, CDR2 SMNVEV (reference sequence). This CDR3 has 16 amino acids. Trimming at V came to 1 base and at J to 0 bases, leaving 4 bases not matched to a gene. Here the CDR3 DNA reads TGTGCCAGCAGTTTATTAGAGGGAGGGAGCACAGATACGCAGTATTTT. This gives the protein CASSLLEGGSTDTQYF.

In this sample, this clonotype turned up a few times. The genes are TRBV6-2 or TRBV6-3 and TRBJ2-3; TRBD2 agrees at 10 bases. This CDR3 contains 14 residues. Germline trimming cut 8 bases from V and 5 bases from J; bases unmatched to any gene: 7. Germline CDR1 is MNHEY and CDR2 is SVGEGT. CDR3 protein: CASFQREGGDTQYF. For the CDR3, the DNA is TGTGCCAGCTTTCAGCGGGAGGGGGGAGATACGCAGTATTTT.

A single count supports this clonotype. The V call is TRBV9, the J call TRBJ1-1; TRBD1 might be the D (6 bases). The V gene lost 0 bases and the J gene lost 6 bases, with 9 bases spanning the gap. The CDR3 length is 13 residues. Germline V gives CDR1 SGDLS, CDR2 YYNGEE. The CDR3 DNA sequence: TGTGCCAGCAGCGTAGAGGGGGGGCCTGAAGCTTTCTTT. This encodes CASSVEGGPEAFF.